The subject of this entry is one T cell receptor beta chain. In the original processing: Amplification from reference gene primers served as the basis for estimated nucleated cell counts. The table came from immunoSEQ multiplex PCR; TCRdb's copy has only in-frame clones and leaves some out. From that table come the V and J calls and clone size; the DNA was used to work out D and trimming. Of 90,000 to 150,000 clones in the sample, around three quarters are singletons; the top ten hold roughly 6.2%. V shed 4 bases and J shed 0 bases, with 16 bases lying between them. Germline CDR1 LNHDA, CDR2 SQIVND (reference sequence). This CDR3 has 18 residues. This record comes from a study of blood T cell repertoires in COVID-19. Study context: Spain, Italy and the United States supplied samples that represented acute and convalescent COVID-19.

The sequencing sample was made of peripheral blood. This chain connects TRBV19 to TRBJ2-6; maybe TRBD2 (5 bases). The clonotype was recovered from a man aged 70-80 years with acute or convalescent COVID-19. The CDR3 region has the DNA TGTGCCAGTAGTAGACCTCCGGGATCCATCTCTGGGGCCAACGTCCTGACTTTC. It yields the protein CASSRPPGSISGANVLTF.